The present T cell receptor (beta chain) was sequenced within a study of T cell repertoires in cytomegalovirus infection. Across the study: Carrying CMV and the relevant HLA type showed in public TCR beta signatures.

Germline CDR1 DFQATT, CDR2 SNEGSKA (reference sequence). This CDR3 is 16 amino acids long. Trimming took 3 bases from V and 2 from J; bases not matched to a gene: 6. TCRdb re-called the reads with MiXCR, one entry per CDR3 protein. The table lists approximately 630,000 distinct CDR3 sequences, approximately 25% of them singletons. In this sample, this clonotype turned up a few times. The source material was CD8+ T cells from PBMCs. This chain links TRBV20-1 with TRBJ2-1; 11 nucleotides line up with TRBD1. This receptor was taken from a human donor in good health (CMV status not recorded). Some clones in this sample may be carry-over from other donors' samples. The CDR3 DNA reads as TGCAGTGCTAGCTTCCCGGGACAGGGGGCCTACAATGAGCAGTTCTTC. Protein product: CSASFPGQGAYNEQFF.